This T cell receptor beta chain is from a study of neoadjuvant nivolumab and ipilimumab in lung cancer. Trimming removed 7 bases at V and 1 base at J, with 10 bases between. The germline V gene encodes CDR1 SEHNR and CDR2 FQNEAQ (reference sequence). The CDR3 totals 13 residues. Method: immunoSEQ multiplex PCR; TCRdb's copy keeps in-frame clones and lacks some. The table has under 35,000 clones, about nine tenths seen once. The chain has TRBV7-9 and TRBJ1-1, with D maybe TRBD1 (6 bases). The TCR originated in an adult with non-small cell lung cancer. The material was peripheral blood, obtained after neoadjuvant nivolumab, alone or with ipilimumab, at or shortly before surgery. The CDR3 DNA reads as TGTGCCAGCACCCCACAGGGGAACACTGAAGCTTTCTTT. It translates to CASTPQGNTEAFF. Full variable domain (remainder filled in from reference TRBV7-9 and TRBJ1-1): DTGVSQNPRHKITKRGQNVTFRCDPISEHNRLYWYRQTLGQGPEFLTYFQNEAQLEKSRLLSDRFSAERPKGSFSTLEIQRTEQGDSAMYLCASTPQGNTEAFFGQGTRLTVV.